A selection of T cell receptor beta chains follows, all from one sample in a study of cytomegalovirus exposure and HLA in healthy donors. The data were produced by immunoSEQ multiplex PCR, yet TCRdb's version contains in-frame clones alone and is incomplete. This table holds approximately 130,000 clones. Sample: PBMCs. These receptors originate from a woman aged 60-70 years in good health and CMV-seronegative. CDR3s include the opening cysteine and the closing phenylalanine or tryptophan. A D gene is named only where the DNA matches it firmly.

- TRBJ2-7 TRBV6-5 CASRRGPPSGYEQYF TGTGCCAGCAGACGAGGCCCACCAAGTGGGTACGAGCAGTACTTC
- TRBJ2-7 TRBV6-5 CASSLGAPTYEQYF TGTGCCAGCAGTTTGGGAGCCCCTACCTACGAGCAGTACTTC
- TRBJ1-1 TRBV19 CASKSDLDTEAFF TGTGCCAGTAAATCCGACCTAGACACTGAAGCTTTCTTT
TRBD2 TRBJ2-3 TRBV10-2 CASSDAGGWDTQYF TGCGCCAGCAGTGATGCGGGGGGTTGGGATACGCAGTATTTT
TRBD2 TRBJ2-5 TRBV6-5 CASSYGGGAQYF TGTGCCAGCAGTTACGGGGGAGGGGCCCAGTACTTC
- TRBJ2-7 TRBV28 CASRQQGSYEQYF TGTGCCAGCAGACAACAGGGCTCCTACGAGCAGTACTTC
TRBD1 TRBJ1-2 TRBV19 CASSMAEGARRYGYTF TGTGCCAGTAGTATGGCAGAGGGGGCGCGCAGGTATGGCTACACCTTC
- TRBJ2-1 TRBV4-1 CASSPKGQIGGDEQFF TGCGCCAGCAGCCCCAAGGGACAGATAGGAGGGGATGAGCAGTTCTTC
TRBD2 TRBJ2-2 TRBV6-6 CASSLLAGGIGELFF TGTGCCAGCTCGCTACTAGCGGGGGGTATCGGGGAGCTGTTTTTT
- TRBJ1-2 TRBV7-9 CASSPQESYGYTF TGTGCCAGCAGCCCACAGGAATCCTATGGCTACACCTTC
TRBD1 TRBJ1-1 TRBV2 CASSLTGAGEAFF TGTGCCAGCAGCCTAACAGGGGCGGGTGAAGCTTTCTTT
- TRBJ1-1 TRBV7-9 CASSFFVNTEAFF TGTGCCAGCAGCTTTTTCGTGAACACTGAAGCTTTCTTT
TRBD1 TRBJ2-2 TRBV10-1 CASSFGQGTGELFF TGCGCCAGCAGTTTCGGACAGGGGACCGGGGAGCTGTTTTTT
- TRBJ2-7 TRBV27 CASKSDRLSYEQYF TGTGCCAGCAAATCAGACAGGTTATCCTACGAGCAGTACTTC
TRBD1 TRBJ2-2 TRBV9 CASSYPGTANTGELFF TGTGCCAGCAGCTACCCCGGGACAGCGAACACCGGGGAGCTGTTTTTT
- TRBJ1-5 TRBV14 CASSQAMNQPQHF TGTGCCAGCAGCCAAGCCATGAATCAGCCCCAGCATTTT
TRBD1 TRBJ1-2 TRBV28 CASSLYRGGDYGYTF TGTGCCAGCAGTTTATACAGAGGGGGCGACTATGGCTACACCTTC
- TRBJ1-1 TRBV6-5 CASNEQPGLGTEAFF TGTGCCAGCAACGAACAGCCGGGACTTGGGACTGAAGCTTTCTTT
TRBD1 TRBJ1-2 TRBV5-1 CASSPTGVYGYTF TGCGCCAGCAGTCCGACAGGGGTTTATGGCTACACCTTC
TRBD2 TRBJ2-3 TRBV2 CASSVQRGADTQYF TGTGCCAGCAGTGTGCAGCGGGGGGCAGATACGCAGTATTTT
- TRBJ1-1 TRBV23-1 CASSHCRRGTEAFF TGCGCCAGCAGTCATTGCAGGAGGGGCACTGAAGCTTTCTTT
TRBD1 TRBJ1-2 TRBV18 CASSPHPGTGYGYTF TGTGCCAGCTCACCCCACCCCGGGACAGGGTATGGCTACACCTTC
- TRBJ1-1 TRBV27 CASSLSGGQNTEAFF TGTGCCAGCAGTTTATCGGGTGGACAGAACACTGAAGCTTTCTTT
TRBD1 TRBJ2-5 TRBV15 CATSRATGQWTQETQYF TGTGCCACCAGCAGGGCCACGGGACAGTGGACTCAGGAGACCCAGTACTTC
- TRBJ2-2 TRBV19 CASNGGTTGELFF TGTGCCAGTAACGGTGGGACTACCGGGGAGCTGTTTTTT
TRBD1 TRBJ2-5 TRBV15 CATSRGTGAGETQYF TGTGCCACCAGCAGAGGGACAGGGGCTGGGGAGACCCAGTACTTC
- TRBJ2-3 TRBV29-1 CSAEEQTTDTQYF TGCAGCGCTGAGGAACAGACCACAGATACGCAGTATTTT
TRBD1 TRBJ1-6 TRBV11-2 CASSSVGGQYSPLHF TGTGCCAGCAGCTCCGTGGGGGGACAGTATTCACCCCTCCACTTT
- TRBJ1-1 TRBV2 CASRAGEVTEAFF TGTGCCAGCAGAGCAGGGGAAGTCACTGAAGCTTTCTTT
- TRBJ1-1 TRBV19 CASTFRGTEAFF TGTGCCAGTACGTTCAGGGGCACTGAAGCTTTCTTT
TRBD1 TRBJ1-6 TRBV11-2 CASSLFPPGGSSSPLHF TGTGCCAGCAGCTTATTTCCTCCAGGGGGTAGTAGTTCACCCCTCCACTTT
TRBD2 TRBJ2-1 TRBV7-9 CASSLVGLAGGFWHNEQFF TGTGCCAGCAGCTTAGTTGGCCTAGCGGGAGGATTTTGGCACAATGAGCAGTTCTTC
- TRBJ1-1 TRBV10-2 CASSEPILLSDTEAFF TGCGCCAGCAGTGAGCCGATACTATTGAGCGACACTGAAGCTTTCTTT
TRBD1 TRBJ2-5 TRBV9 CASSIRDRGEEETQYF TGTGCCAGCAGCATTCGGGACAGGGGGGAGGAAGAGACCCAGTACTTC
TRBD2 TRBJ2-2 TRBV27 CASSFLFPAGAPNTGELFF TGTGCCAGCAGTTTCCTGTTCCCAGCGGGAGCACCGAACACCGGGGAGCTGTTTTTT
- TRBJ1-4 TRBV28 CASSLIGAGGVNEKLFF TGTGCCAGCAGTTTGATCGGGGCGGGCGGGGTTAATGAAAAACTGTTTTTT
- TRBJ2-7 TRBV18 CASSPTSYNYEQYF TGTGCCAGCTCACCAACTAGCTACAACTACGAGCAGTACTTC
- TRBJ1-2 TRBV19 CASSLTLTGIDNYGYTF TGTGCCAGTAGCCTAACCTTGACAGGTATTGACAACTATGGCTACACCTTC
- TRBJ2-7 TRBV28 CASTFLGATYEQYF TGTGCCAGCACCTTCCTGGGCGCCACCTACGAGCAGTACTTC
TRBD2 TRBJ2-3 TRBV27 CASSLAGINTDTQYF TGTGCCAGCAGCCTAGCGGGTATCAACACAGATACGCAGTATTTT
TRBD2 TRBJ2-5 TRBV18 CASSDESGSLETQYF TGTGCCAGCTCCGACGAGAGCGGGAGTTTAGAGACCCAGTACTTC
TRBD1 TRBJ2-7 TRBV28 CASSPYTGDTFYEQYF TGTGCCAGCAGTCCCTACACAGGGGATACCTTCTACGAGCAGTACTTC
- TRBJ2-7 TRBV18 CASSQVKGYEQYF TGTGCCAGCTCACAGGTCAAGGGGTACGAGCAGTACTTC
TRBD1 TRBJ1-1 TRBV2 CASSWTGGAAEAFF TGTGCCAGCAGCTGGACAGGGGGGGCCGCTGAAGCTTTCTTT
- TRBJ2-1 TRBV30 CAWNAGLGNEQFF TGTGCCTGGAATGCCGGGTTGGGCAATGAGCAGTTCTTC
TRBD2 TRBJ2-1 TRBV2 CASRSGTSGYNEQFF TGTGCCAGCAGGAGCGGGACTAGCGGATACAATGAGCAGTTCTTC
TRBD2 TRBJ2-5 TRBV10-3 CAISEPGGSGRVGETQYF TGTGCCATCAGTGAGCCGGGGGGGAGCGGGAGGGTCGGAGAGACCCAGTACTTC
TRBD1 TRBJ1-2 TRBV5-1 CASSLEGTGAGGYTF TGCGCCAGCAGCTTGGAGGGGACAGGGGCAGGTGGCTACACCTTC
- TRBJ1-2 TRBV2 CASRASYGYTF TGTGCCAGCAGAGCCTCCTATGGCTACACCTTC
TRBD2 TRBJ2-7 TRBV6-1 CASSGAGRFYEQYF TGTGCCAGCAGCGGAGCGGGGCGGTTCTACGAGCAGTACTTC
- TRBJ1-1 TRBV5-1 CASSLDSGPEAFF TGCGCCAGCAGCTTGGATTCAGGGCCTGAAGCTTTCTTT